The entry that follows covers one T cell receptor beta chain sequence. The specificity of this receptor is unknown. The record has no base qualities; no much larger clone is one base away. This entry belongs to a study of shared clonotypes between healthy human individuals (dated by TCRdb to the early 2020s). For the study in its entirety: The cohort included a few men and a couple of women between 18 and 49 years of age. To estimate repertoire size and how much clonotypes are shared between individuals, the study performed deep sequencing of blood TCR repertoires from a handful of healthy adults. Each donor's leukapheresis produced roughly between about 0.9 and 9.5 billion PBMCs. For each donor, three plates each were used for CD4 naive and CD4 memory, two plates were used for CD8 naive, and one plate was used for CD8 memory. To increase sequencing depth and limit assay-specific biases, TCR repertoire library preparation and sequencing were carried out by different laboratories using diverse techniques. Study-wide conclusions, independent of this receptor: Because the study included only a small number of donors, the genetic and exposure-history diversity represented was limited. Approximately 5% of naive CD4, roughly 3.5% of naive CD8, about 2.1% of memory CD4, and 0.35% to 0.4% of memory CD8 clonotypes were shared across several donors. Only blood was sampled, and tissue TCR repertoires likely differ from those in blood. Incomplete sequencing was indicated by rarefaction of sorted-subset datasets, despite the large sequencing depth. Based on pairwise subsampling, the degree of clonotype sharing among donors was expected to be affected by sequencing depth. Naive subsets generally had larger estimated clonotype richness than memory subsets. Compared with non-shared clonotypes, clonotypes shared by all four sorted-subset donors had higher generation probabilities.

Healthy HIV-negative adults with no recently reported acute infections or vaccinations were included as donors. Every donor was a Caucasian adult residing in Nashville, Tennessee, USA. The CD8 memory samples were a combination of magnetically selected CD45RO+ cells and CCR7-negative CD45RA+ effector memory (TemRA) cells. After blood collection by leukapheresis, PBMCs were isolated using Ficoll-Histopaque density gradient centrifugation and then cryopreserved in the vapor phase of liquid nitrogen. Analytical flow cytometry was used to check the purity and quantity of every magnetically sorted T cell population. Genomic DNA was isolated from every sorted fraction and measured by UV absorbance on a Nanodrop 2000c. Using the deep immunoSEQ assay, multiplex PCR amplified TCR CDR3 regions from genomic DNA. Genomic DNA extracted from each cell subset was distributed evenly over all wells of several immunoSEQ 96-well plates, and each plate served as one replicate. For sorted subsets, 200 to 250 ng genomic DNA, equal to tens of thousands of T cell genomes, was loaded into each replicate PCR. Purified libraries were quantified with a Qubit 3.0 fluorometer, sized on a Bioanalyzer 2100, and re-quantified with the KAPA Library Quantification kit. Every immunoSEQ 96-well plate was sequenced on a dedicated single-read 150-cycle Illumina NextSeq 550 flow cell. The source study handled its data this way. Because the immunoSEQ output included only junctional sequences and no quality scores, the filtering could not be the same as the filtering used for full-length reads. To assign V/J genes and CDR3, sequences were annotated using PyIR, a Python wrapper for IgBLAST v1.9, with IMGT germline references. Reads were removed for weak V/J assignments (E-value above 1e-6), missing CDR3, stop codons, out-of-frame junctions, or ambiguous translated residues. V3J clonotypes were defined by identical inferred V gene, J gene, and CDR3 amino acid sequence. Percentage overlap between repertoires was calculated by dividing the number of shared unique clonotypes by the size of the smaller repertoire. Repertoire richness was assessed with RTK rarefaction, the Chao1 estimator, and Recon v2.1 estimates of unobserved clonotypes. For all TCRbeta clonotypes obtained by the gDNA method from a few donors, generation probabilities were computed with OLGA. This immuneACCESS table, as held by TCRdb, lists in-frame sequences with V and J called but not all clones. Of the missing ones, under half trace to an unresolved V gene in checked studies; the others have no known cause. V and J calls and clone size come straight from that table; D and trimming were deduced from the DNA. In this sample the table shows roughly 700,000 clones, 90% of which occur a single time. The ten largest clones represent 34% of the sample.

The germline V end is reduced by 2 bases and the J end by 8 bases; junction bases left unmatched: 31. There are 22 amino acids in the CDR3, from cysteine to phenylalanine inclusive. Only the CDR3 portion is preserved as DNA: 66 bases, with reading frame beginning at the first base. According to the germline V gene, CDR1 reads SGDLS and CDR2 reads YYNGEE. The TCR sequence derives from a man aged 18 to 30 in good health. Some clones in this sample may be carry-over from other donors' samples. Sequencing used memory CD8+ T cells from PBMCs. The cell subset or site label for this specimen denotes: CD45RO+ cells pooled with CCR7-negative TemRA cells. The chain was built from TRBV9 and TRBJ2-1, with 7 bases in between that match TRBD2. The DNA sequence is as follows: TGTGCCAGCAGCGTCTTCGGAGGGGCGGGAGTAATTCGACGGACCACGTCAGATGAGCAGTTCTTC. Translated, it gives CASSVFGGAGVIRRTTSDEQFF. With all but the CDR3 taken from the reference TRBV9 and TRBJ2-1 genes, the full variable domain is: DSGVTQTPKHLITATGQRVTLRCSPRSGDLSVYWYQQSLDQGLQFLIQYYNGEERAKGNILERFSAQQFPDLHSELNLSSLELGDSALYFCASSVFGGAGVIRRTTSDEQFFGPGTRLTVL.